This T cell receptor beta chain was obtained from a study of control samples from healthy donors and cancer patients. Profiled with immunoSEQ multiplex PCR; TCRdb holds only in-frame clones, not every one. Among roughly 180,000 clones listed, about 93% were seen once. The germline V gene encodes CDR1 SGDLS and CDR2 YYNGEE. The CDR3 has 18 amino acids. The J segment lost 4 bases and the V segment lost 7 bases, leaving 22 bases of the junction unmatched. The sequence was collected from a woman aged 55-70 years in good health. The chain combines TRBV9 with TRBJ1-2; 7 nucleotides line up with TRBD1. The specimen sequenced was blood. CDR3 nucleotides: TGTGCCAGCGGCACTCCATATAAGGGGGCAGGGGGAGCCTATGGCTACACCTTC. It yields the protein CASGTPYKGAGGAYGYTF.